The present T cell receptor (beta chain) was sequenced within a study of cytomegalovirus exposure and HLA in healthy donors (dated by TCRdb to 2016 to 2017). Regarding the research as a whole: According to a later analysis, the roughly 120 validation repertoires were produced on the same platform as the roughly 720 repertoires of the first cohort. The study aimed to test whether cataloging public T cell receptors could reveal signatures of past pathogen exposure. In addition to the first cohort of about 650 subjects, a separate validation cohort of 130 or so different subjects was used. High-throughput TCR immunosequencing, statistical association of individual TCRs with disease status, and machine learning were combined to predict cytomegalovirus infection status.

Via the germline V gene, CDR1 is MDHEN and CDR2 SYDVKM. Compared with germline, V lacks 5 bases and J lacks 2 bases; bases without a gene match: 13. Its CDR3 holds 17 amino acids, cysteine through phenylalanine. Solely the CDR3 DNA is kept, with 51 bases framed from the first base. Broader findings and caveats from the paper: In vitro tests confirmed that a few of the cytomegalovirus-associated TCR beta chains recognize cytomegalovirus antigens. It was suggested by the authors that the approach could potentially be generalized to other disease states and immunological phenotypes. Of the cluster scores, about 94% were above 0 in a later analysis, which found that TCRs clustered in the first cohort also tended to co-occur in the 90 to 150 validation repertoires. The study listed 164 TCR beta chains as associated with cytomegalovirus. Most TCR sequences were seen in very few donors, while some public TCRs were found in many individuals. A later analysis lacked HLA typing for the validation cohort, so it scored co-occurrence in that cohort across all 120 repertoires. Cytomegalovirus status was reported to be diagnosed by the classifier with high specificity and sensitivity in both the original and validation cohorts.

The library was generated by the immunoSEQ multiplex PCR assay. On the authors' methods: A statistical classification framework was developed to diagnose cytomegalovirus status using the catalog of TCR beta chain sequences. Here the immuneACCESS table is served through TCRdb, limited to in-frame sequences with V and J called. Missing clones are a known gap in these copies; in checked studies unresolved V genes cover under half, and the rest lacks a known reason. V and J calls and clone size are as listed in that table; D and trimming were resolved from the DNA. Recorded for this sample are 220,000 or so clones; around 80% of them occurred a single time. Together, the top ten hold about 14% of the sample. The donors belonged to the validation cohort of around 120 subjects, which was separate from the roughly 700-subject first cohort. Note on this clone: Its specific antigen is unknown. No base-level quality is on record; no much larger clone is a single base apart.

This chain joins TRBV28 to TRBJ2-3; 7 bases in between match TRBD1. The receptor's source is a woman aged 25 to 39 in good health and CMV-seropositive. The specimen sequenced was PBMCs. The nucleotide sequence reads TGTGCCAGCAGTCGCCCCACGACAGGGTTGTACACAGATACGCAGTATTTT. This sequence encodes CASSRPTTGLYTDTQYF.